The 23 T cell receptor beta chains below all came from one sample that was sequenced in a study of blood T cell repertoires in COVID-19. Assay: immunoSEQ multiplex PCR; the TCRdb copy retains only in-frame clones and omits some. Here the sample spans fewer than 15,000 clones, approximately 86% being singletons. The sample taken for sequencing was peripheral blood. These receptors originate from a man older than 75 with acute or convalescent COVID-19.

This clone was recorded once. The rearrangement uses TRBV27 and TRBJ2-7; 8 bases align to TRBD1. The trim removed 6 bases at V and 3 bases at J, leaving 13 bases unmatched. CDR1 MNHEY and CDR2 SMNVEV come from the germline V gene (reference sequence). The CDR3 runs to 16 residues. CDR3 DNA sequence: TGTGCCAGCAGACCTCCACGGGGGACAGGAGTCTACGAGCAGTACTTC. It codes for CASRPPRGTGVYEQYF.

The V and J genes are TRBV18 and TRBJ1-2; TRBD1 agrees at 9 bases. Trimming took 3 bases from V and 7 from J; bases not matched to a gene: 3. This CDR3 contains 13 residues. The germline CDR1 and CDR2 sequences are KGHSH and LQKENI. CDR3 bases: TGTGCCAGCTCACCCGACAGGGGGATTGGCTACACCTTC. This gives the protein CASSPDRGIGYTF. Full variable domain (rest looked up from reference TRBV18 and TRBJ1-2): NAGVMQNPRHLVRRRGQEARLRCSPMKGHSHVYWYRQLPEEGLKFMVYLQKENIIDESGMPKERFSAEFPKEGPSILRIQQVVRGDSAAYFCASSPDRGIGYTFGSGTRLTVV.

This clone was detected only a few times. The rearrangement links TRBV4-1 to TRBJ1-5; D unclear. Trimming removed 1 base at V and 9 bases at J, with 16 bases between. The CDR3 loop spans 15 amino acids. From germline, CDR1 is MGHRA and CDR2 YSYEKL. This chain's CDR3 is CASSQAQPVGRPQHF. The CDR3, as DNA: TGCGCCAGCAGCCAAGCCCAACCGGTGGGGAGGCCCCAGCATTTT.

The chain uses TRBV6-6 and TRBJ1-2; a possible D gene is TRBD1 (6 bases). Trimming removed 5 bases from V and 3 bases from J, with 13 bases in between. Looked up from germline, CDR1 is MNHNY and CDR2 is SVGAGI (reference sequence). This CDR3 region has 14 residues. The CDR3 DNA follows: TGTGCCAGCAGTCCCAGGGGCGAGGACTATGGCTACACCTTC. This encodes CASSPRGEDYGYTF.

This sequence joins TRBV5-6 and TRBJ2-6; TRBD1 aligns across 12 bases. The V gene's germline CDR1 is SGHDT and CDR2 YYEEEE. There are 19 residues in the CDR3. V shed 1 base, J shed 4 bases, and the junction held 9 bases outside the gene matches. The DNA for the CDR3 is TGTGCCAGCAGCTTGTTCGGGGGACAGGGGGCTCACGGGGCCAACGTCCTGACTTTC. Residues: CASSLFGGQGAHGANVLTF.

The chain combines TRBV30 with TRBJ2-3; 7 bases are a match to TRBD2. Germline assignment: CDR1 GTSNPN and CDR2 SVGIG (reference sequence). Trimming took 0 bases from V and 0 from J; bases not matched to a gene: 3. The CDR3 extends over 15 amino acids. This CDR3 is CAWSVGGGSTDTQYF. In nucleotides, the CDR3 is TGTGCCTGGAGTGTAGGCGGGGGAAGCACAGATACGCAGTATTTT. Full variable domain (rest looked up from reference TRBV30 and TRBJ2-3): SQTIHQWPATLVQPVGSPLSLECTVEGTSNPNLYWYRQAAGRGLQLLFYSVGIGQISSEVPQNLSASRPQDRQFILSSKKLLLSDSGFYLCAWSVGGGSTDTQYFGPGTRLTVL.

This chain links TRBV7-3 with TRBJ2-3; 8 bases line up with TRBD2. The ends lost 0 bases at V and 4 bases at J; junction bases unmatched: 0. Germline V lookup: CDR1 SGHTA, CDR2 FQGTGA. The CDR3 spans 14 residues. CDR3 in DNA: TGTGCCAGCAGCTTAACTAGCGGGGCAGATACGCAGTATTTT. Its protein product is CASSLTSGADTQYF.

The CDR3: CASSPKGSGGAVSYNEQFF. The CDR3 nucleotides are TGTGCCAGCAGCCCAAAGGGTAGCGGGGGGGCGGTCTCCTACAATGAGCAGTTCTTC. V is TRBV9 and J is TRBJ2-1, with TRBD2 matching 11 bases. The V and J ends lost 4 bases and 0 bases, in that order; junction bases with no gene match: 12. The V gene's germline CDR1 is SGDLS and CDR2 YYNGEE. There are 19 residues in the CDR3. The full variable domain, with the rest looked up from reference TRBV9 and TRBJ2-1, is DSGVTQTPKHLITATGQRVTLRCSPRSGDLSVYWYQQSLDQGLQFLIQYYNGEERAKGNILERFSAQQFPDLHSELNLSSLELGDSALYFCASSPKGSGGAVSYNEQFFGPGTRLTVL.

This sequence joins TRBV7-9 and TRBJ2-1, with 9 bases aligning to TRBD2. Germline V lookup: CDR1 SEHNR, CDR2 FQNEAQ (reference sequence). The CDR3 has 15 residues. The V segment lost 1 base and the J segment 10 bases; nucleotides outside the gene matches: 8. CDR3 DNA sequence: TGTGCCAGCAGCTTAGTGCGGGGGGGCTATAACGAGCAGTTCTTC. It is translated as CASSLVRGGYNEQFF.

This rearrangement joins TRBV4-2 to TRBJ1-6, with D tentatively TRBD1 (6 bases). From germline, CDR1 is LGHNA and CDR2 YNFKEQ. The CDR3 is made up of 16 amino acids. Deletions cut 0 bases from V and 9 bases from J, with 15 bases between. CDR3 sequence: CASSQDGNRVGSPLHF. For the CDR3, the DNA is TGTGCCAGCAGCCAAGATGGAAACAGGGTCGGTTCACCCCTCCACTTT.

This clone appeared a single time. The chain joins TRBV24-1 to TRBJ2-1; 8 positions match TRBD2. The germline V gene has CDR1 KGHDR and CDR2 SFDVKD. V lost 5 bases to trimming and J lost 11 bases; unmatched junction nucleotides: 10. The CDR3 runs to 14 residues. This CDR3 reads CATSATTSAGKQFF. In DNA form, the CDR3 reads TGTGCCACCAGTGCCACGACTAGCGCAGGAAAGCAGTTCTTC.

This clone was observed a single time. The V gene is TRBV3-1 (or the pseudogene TRBV3-2), the J gene TRBJ1-2, with D unclear. The germline V gene has CDR1 LGHDT and CDR2 YNNKEL (reference sequence). This CDR3 is 16 amino acids long. Deletions cut 0 bases from V and 5 bases from J, with 16 bases between. The CDR3 coding sequence is TGTGCCAGCAGCCAAGATCCGCAGGTTGGGTTTTATGGCTACACCTTC. This encodes CASSQDPQVGFYGYTF.

The chain recombines TRBV14 with TRBJ1-4; TRBD1 agrees at 8 bases. The CDR3 runs to 15 residues. V shed 2 bases and J 7 bases; nucleotides not matched to a gene: 6. Germline V lookup: CDR1 SGHDN, CDR2 FVKESK. This chain's CDR3 is CASSQQGGTGEKLFF. CDR3 nucleotides: TGTGCCAGCAGCCAACAAGGTGGGACAGGTGAAAAACTGTTTTTT.

The chain is built from TRBV5-4 and TRBJ1-1; possible D gene TRBD1, 6 bases. The CDR3 is 16 residues long. V was cut by 0 bases and J by 1 base, with 13 bases left in between. CDR1 is SGHNT and CDR2 is YYREEE in the germline V gene (reference sequence). DNA of the CDR3: TGTGCCAGCAGCTTGGGGGCAGGGGCTACGAACACTGAAGCTTTCTTT. It is translated as CASSLGAGATNTEAFF.

J is TRBJ1-1 and V is TRBV29-1, with TRBD1 identical over 7 bases. The CDR3 extends over 14 amino acids. CDR1 is SQVTM, CDR2 ANQGSEA, per germline. V shed 7 bases, J shed 2 bases, and the junction held 10 bases outside the gene matches. The CDR3 sequence is CSGGRQGGNTEAFF. In DNA, the CDR3 is TGCAGCGGTGGTCGACAGGGTGGAAACACTGAAGCTTTCTTT.

This chain links TRBV19 with TRBJ2-1, with a tentative D call TRBD2 (5 bases). The germline gives CDR1 LNHDA, CDR2 SQIVND (reference sequence). The germline V and J ends were trimmed by 5 bases and 4 bases, with 9 bases remaining between them. This CDR3 has 13 amino acids. The CDR3 nucleotides read TGTGCCAGTAGTCGTCGGGGATACAATGAGCAGTTCTTC. Encoded protein: CASSRRGYNEQFF.

This chain uses TRBV9 with TRBJ1-4, with TRBD1 identical over 11 bases. Germline CDR1 SGDLS, CDR2 YYNGEE. The CDR3 consists of 17 residues. V shed 4 bases, J shed 6 bases, and the junction held 11 bases outside the gene matches. The CDR3 DNA follows: TGTGCCAGCAGCCCTTACCCGGGACAGGGGGTTGATGAAAAACTGTTTTTT. Protein sequence: CASSPYPGQGVDEKLFF.

The chain carries TRBV3-1 (or the pseudogene TRBV3-2) and TRBJ2-3, with D possibly being TRBD2 (6 bases). Trimming removed 4 bases from V and 1 base from J, with 24 bases in between. This CDR3 comprises 19 residues. Germline CDR1 LGHDT, CDR2 YNNKEL (reference sequence). CDR3 amino acids: CASSPWRVTGMFRTDTQYF. For the CDR3, the DNA is TGTGCCAGCAGCCCGTGGAGGGTTACCGGCATGTTTCGCACAGATACGCAGTATTTT.

This clone is large in the sample. The chain is built from TRBV11-3 and TRBJ2-7; TRBD2 aligns across 7 bases. CDR1 is SGHNT, CDR2 YENEEA, per germline. Trimming cost V 5 bases and J 5 bases; bases outside gene matches: 3. This CDR3 has 12 amino acids. The CDR3 sequence: CASSERGDEQYF. CDR3 DNA: TGTGCCAGCAGCGAACGGGGGGACGAGCAGTACTTC.

The gene calls are TRBV21-1 and TRBJ2-7; TRBD2 reflects the table's D call only, with no check against the DNA. TRBV21-1 is an annotated pseudogene. The CDR3 is made up of 16 amino acids. The CDR3 bases are TGTGCCAGCAGCTCCCAGGGGACTAGCGGCTCCTACGAGCAGTACTTC. Amino acid sequence: CASSSQGTSGSYEQYF.

Notes on this clone: Relative to the germline gene, one junction end is altered; a read error may explain this. V usage is TRBV7-7 and J usage is TRBJ2-5, with TRBD2 matching 7 bases. Per the germline V gene, CDR1 is SSHAT and CDR2 is FNYEAQ (reference sequence). The CDR3 is 13 residues long. CDR3 in amino acids: CASSSSGRVDQYF. The CDR3 bases are TGTGCTAGCAGCTCTAGCGGCAGGGTGGACCAGTACTTC. The entire variable domain, with the rest obtained from reference TRBV7-7 and TRBJ2-5, is as follows: GAGVSQSPRYKVTKRGQDVTLRCDPISSHATLYWYQQALGQGPEFLTYFNYEAQPDKSGLPSDRFSAERPEGSISTLTIQRTEQRDSAMYRCASSSSGRVDQYFGPGTRLLVL.

The V gene is TRBV6-2 or TRBV6-3, the J gene TRBJ1-4; 10 positions match TRBD1. The germline V gene encodes CDR1 MNHEY and CDR2 SVGEGT. The CDR3 sequence is 14 residues long. V trimming: 6 bases; J trimming: 7 bases; junction bases outside the gene matches: 5. This CDR3 is CASSVTGGGEKLFF. The CDR3 DNA sequence: TGTGCCAGCAGCGTGACAGGGGGCGGTGAAAAACTGTTTTTT.

This rearrangement joins TRBV5-1 to TRBJ1-1, with D unresolved. The CDR3 contains 13 residues. Per the germline V gene, CDR1 is SGHRS and CDR2 is YFSETQ. Trimming removed 4 bases from V and 7 bases from J, with 14 bases in between. CDR3 sequence: CASSVDGRGEAFF. The CDR3, as DNA: TGCGCCAGCAGCGTGGATGGCCGAGGTGAAGCTTTCTTT.